The 17 T cell receptor beta chains presented below share a single source sample, sequenced in a study of blood T cell repertoires in COVID-19. Repertoires were generated with immunoSEQ multiplex PCR, while TCRdb's copy carries only in-frame clones and drops some. The sample has under 85,000 clones; roughly three quarters are singletons. Sequencing was done on a sample of peripheral blood. These receptors all come from an older man with acute or convalescent COVID-19.

The rearrangement links TRBV6-4 to TRBJ2-3; 16 nucleotides match TRBD2. Losses at the gene ends were 2 bases for V and 2 bases for J; bases not matched to a gene: 1. The CDR3 sequence is 17 residues long. Per the germline V gene, CDR1 is MRHNA and CDR2 is SNTAGT. Here the CDR3 DNA reads TGTGCCAGCAGTGACGGGACTAGCGGGGGGGCCACAGATACGCAGTATTTT. It is translated as CASSDGTSGGATDTQYF.

This clone was observed a handful of times. The genes are TRBV2 and TRBJ2-7; 15 nucleotides match TRBD2. This CDR3 is 17 amino acids long. Germline lookup yields CDR1 SNHLY and CDR2 FYNNEI. With 7 bases clipped from V and 2 bases from J, the junction kept 9 bases outside the gene matches. The CDR3 sequence is CASKGTSGRRGPYEQYF. The CDR3 nucleotides are TGTGCCAGCAAAGGGACTAGCGGGAGGCGCGGTCCCTACGAGCAGTACTTC.

The chain carries TRBV9 and TRBJ2-7; perhaps TRBD1 as D (5 bases). CDR1 SGDLS and CDR2 YYNGEE come from the germline V gene. Trimming took 4 bases from V and 1 from J, leaving 12 bases between them. There are 14 residues in the CDR3. DNA of the CDR3: TGTGCCAGCAGCCCACAGGTGCTATCCTACGAGCAGTACTTC. Amino acid sequence: CASSPQVLSYEQYF.

The V call is TRBV4-3, the J call TRBJ1-1; D unresolved. This CDR3 has 16 amino acids. V was pared by 0 bases and J by 3 bases, with 14 bases between. CDR1 and CDR2 (germline): LGHNA, YSLEER. This chain's CDR3 is CASSQELRTRDTEAFF. In DNA form, the CDR3 reads TGCGCCAGCAGCCAAGAGCTTCGAACCCGAGACACTGAAGCTTTCTTT.

This chain uses TRBV5-5 with TRBJ1-3; D not certain. This CDR3 has 16 residues. V was trimmed by 4 bases and J by 6 bases, leaving 20 bases between them. Germline lookup yields CDR1 SGHKS and CDR2 YYEKEE (reference sequence). The CDR3: CASSKALAGIQNTIYF. CDR3 sequence (DNA): TGTGCCAGCAGCAAGGCTCTTGCAGGAATCCAAAACACCATATATTTT.

The V call is TRBV7-3, the J call TRBJ1-1; no firm D call. Germline assignment: CDR1 SGHTA and CDR2 FQGTGA. The germline V and J ends were trimmed by 2 bases and 2 bases, with 9 bases remaining between them. This CDR3 contains 14 residues. The CDR3 sequence is CASSLSGLNTEAFF. The CDR3 bases are TGTGCCAGCAGCTTATCCGGTCTTAACACTGAAGCTTTCTTT. The whole variable domain, remainder taken from reference TRBV7-3 and TRBJ1-1, is GAGVSQTPSNKVTEKGKYVELRCDPISGHTALYWYRQSLGQGPEFLIYFQGTGAADDSGLPNDRFFAVRPEGSVSTLKIQRTERGDSAVYLCASSLSGLNTEAFFGQGTRLTVV.

This clone was counted a few times. The chain joins TRBV12-5 to TRBJ2-1; TRBD2 matches at 15 bases. CDR1 and CDR2 (germline): LGHNT, FRNRAP. V lost 2 bases to trimming and J lost 7 bases; unmatched junction nucleotides: 15. The CDR3 sequence is 20 residues long. The CDR3 region is CASGLRWVKGLAGGTNEQFF. In DNA form, the CDR3 reads TGTGCTAGTGGTTTGAGATGGGTAAAAGGACTAGCGGGGGGGACAAATGAGCAGTTCTTC.

The J gene is TRBJ2-7, the V gene TRBV29-1; no definite D call. V was trimmed by 5 bases and J by 3 bases, leaving 14 bases between them. This CDR3 region has 13 residues. CDR1 SQVTM and CDR2 ANQGSEA come from the germline V gene. CDR3 DNA sequence: TGCAGCGTTTCGAAGGCAGGTAACTACGAGCAGTACTTC. Its protein is CSVSKAGNYEQYF.

This rearrangement joins TRBV27 to TRBJ2-1; D ambiguous. CDR3 length equals 16 residues. CDR1 MNHEY and CDR2 SMNVEV come from the germline V gene (reference sequence). V gave up 5 bases and J gave up 0 bases, with 14 bases separating them. CDR3 residues: CASSTATGFSYNEQFF. CDR3 sequence (DNA): TGTGCCAGCAGTACTGCTACCGGGTTCTCCTACAATGAGCAGTTCTTC.

This clone was counted only a few times. This chain links TRBV4-2 with TRBJ2-7; 9 bases are shared with TRBD2. The CDR3 runs 15 residues. From germline, CDR1 is LGHNA and CDR2 YNFKEQ. V was clipped by 0 bases and J by 2 bases; unmatched bases: 2. CDR3 nucleotides: TGTGCCAGCAGCCAAGATCGCGGGAGGGCCTACGAGCAGTACTTC. This codes for CASSQDRGRAYEQYF.

This chain connects TRBV7-6 to TRBJ2-6, with 7 positions matching TRBD1. CDR1 and CDR2 (germline): SGHVS, FNYEAQ. The CDR3 length is 17 residues. With V trimmed by 5 bases and J by 2 bases, 9 bases remained unmatched. The CDR3: CASSARSQGAGANVLTF. Here the CDR3 DNA reads TGTGCCAGCAGCGCACGCTCCCAGGGGGCTGGGGCCAACGTCCTGACTTTC.

This clone was seen more than once but under ten times. This chain joins TRBV28 and TRBJ1-6; D not certain. V lost 8 bases and J 5 bases, leaving 7 bases between the germline ends. The CDR3 contains 12 residues. Germline CDR1 MDHEN, CDR2 SYDVKM. CDR3 residues: CASEQNNSPLHF. The CDR3 DNA follows: TGTGCCAGCGAACAGAATAATTCACCCCTCCACTTT.

This chain uses TRBV9 with TRBJ2-5; 13 bases are a match to TRBD2. CDR1 is SGDLS, CDR2 YYNGEE, per germline. The CDR3 runs to 18 residues. J gave up 2 bases and V 3 bases, and 10 bases lay outside the gene matches. The CDR3 spells CASSATPGLAGSQETQYF. As DNA, the CDR3 is TGTGCCAGCAGCGCTACTCCGGGACTAGCGGGGTCTCAAGAGACCCAGTACTTC.

The chain links TRBV7-2 to TRBJ2-5, with D possibly being TRBD1 (6 bases). The CDR3 sequence is 14 residues long. CDR1 is SGHTA, CDR2 FQGNSA, per germline. The V and J ends lost 4 bases and 5 bases respectively, with 14 bases between them. For the CDR3, the DNA is TGTGCCAGCAGCTCTACACCGCAGGGGGAGACCCAGTACTTC. Protein: CASSSTPQGETQYF.

The chain joins TRBV6-5 to TRBJ2-2; D might be TRBD2 (5 bases). Trimming took off 7 bases at V and 0 bases at J, with 12 bases between the two ends. The CDR3 is made up of 15 amino acids. Germline-derived CDR1 and CDR2 are MNHEY and SVGAGI. As DNA, the CDR3 is TGTGCCAGCACGGGGATCAGCCCGAACACCGGGGAGCTGTTTTTT. Residues: CASTGISPNTGELFF.

The chain uses TRBV7-9 and TRBJ2-2, with D unclear. The germline CDR1 and CDR2 sequences are SEHNR and FQNEAQ (reference sequence). Trimming took 5 bases from V and 5 from J, leaving 15 bases between them. The CDR3 length is 15 residues. CDR3 residues: CASSLGAYGTGELFF. The CDR3 region has the DNA TGTGCCAGCAGCCTAGGTGCCTACGGTACCGGGGAGCTGTTTTTT.

This clone has more than one count but fewer than ten. This rearrangement joins TRBV2 to TRBJ2-2; possibly TRBD2 for D (5 bases). Trimming removed 6 bases from V and 0 bases from J, with 17 bases in between. From germline, CDR1 is SNHLY and CDR2 FYNNEI. This CDR3 region has 17 residues. CDR3 DNA sequence: TGTGCCAGCAGAAAGCGGATACTAACCTCGAACACCGGGGAGCTGTTTTTT. It yields the protein CASRKRILTSNTGELFF.